The 26 T cell receptor beta chains given below trace back to one sample, sequenced in a study of tumor and adjacent non-tumor tissue in lung cancer. The library came from three nested PCR rounds adapted from ARM-PCR protocols. TCRdb re-derived calls from the multiplex PCR reads in MiXCR, one entry per CDR3 protein. The table shows under 140,000 distinct CDR3 sequences, with nearly 85% occurring only once. The template was RNA from unsorted bulk tissue. Sequenced sample: lung tumor tissue. Receptors originate from a man in his sixties or seventies with non-small cell lung cancer.

The genes are TRBV11-3 and TRBJ2-7; possible D gene TRBD1, 6 bases. From germline, CDR1 is SGHNT and CDR2 YENEEA. The CDR3 sequence is 15 residues long. The germline V and J ends were trimmed by 5 bases and 8 bases, with 22 bases remaining between them. CDR3 residues: CASSLTGLFSYKQYF. Here the CDR3 DNA reads TGTGCCAGCAGCCTAACAGGGCTTTTTTCCTATAAGCAGTACTTC. The variable domain in full, with the rest retrieved from reference TRBV11-3 and TRBJ2-7, is EAGVVQSPRYKIIEKKQPVAFWCNPISGHNTLYWYLQNLGQGPELLIRYENEEAVDDSQLPKDRFSAERLKGVDSTLKIQPAELGDSAVYLCASSLTGLFSYKQYFGPGTRLTVT.

This clonotype was recorded at least ten times. J is TRBJ1-5 and V is TRBV20-1; unclear D gene. CDR3 size: 13 residues. V was trimmed by 3 bases and J by 5 bases, leaving 11 bases between them. The V gene's germline CDR1 is DFQATT and CDR2 SNEGSKA (reference sequence). The CDR3 bases are TGCAGTGCTAGTTATCCAGGAGATCAGCCCCAGCATTTT. Amino acid sequence: CSASYPGDQPQHF.

The genes are TRBV6-1 and TRBJ1-2, with no clear D. Trimming took 4 bases from V and 11 from J, leaving 14 bases between them. This CDR3 is 12 amino acids long. In germline, CDR1 is MNHNS, CDR2 SASEGT. CDR3 sequence reads: CASSVDSYRYTF. The CDR3 DNA reads TGTGCCAGCAGTGTTGACTCTTATCGTTACACCTTC.

On this clonotype: Sequence at one end of the junction differs from germline and may be a read error. The V gene is TRBV5-4, the J gene TRBJ2-2; D might be TRBD2 (5 bases). There are 12 residues in the CDR3. CDR1 is SGHNT and CDR2 is YYREEE in the germline V gene (reference sequence). The CDR3 region is CASSLYTGEMFF. In DNA form, the CDR3 reads TGTGCCAGCAGCTTGTATACCGGGGAGATGTTTTTT.

Of note for this clonotype: Its ends do not fully match the called genes, so a read error is possible. The chain combines TRBV4-1 with TRBJ1-1; D is perhaps TRBD1 (5 bases). This CDR3 is 14 amino acids long. Germline CDR1 reads MGHRA; CDR2 reads YSYEKL. CDR3 sequence (DNA): TGCGCCGGCAGTCAAGACAGTATGAACACTGAAGCTTTCTTT. It specifies CAGSQDSMNTEAFF.

The chain uses TRBV5-4 and TRBJ1-4, with D possibly being TRBD1 (5 bases). Germline CDR1 reads SGHNT; CDR2 reads YYREEE (reference sequence). The CDR3 runs 15 residues. V lost 5 bases and J 8 bases, leaving 19 bases between the germline ends. This CDR3 reads CASRQEPGPTEKLFF. For the CDR3, the DNA is TGTGCCAGCAGACAGGAACCCGGCCCTACCGAAAAACTGTTTTTT.

As to this clonotype: Germline and junction disagree at one end, which may indicate a read error. The chain couples TRBV4-1 to TRBJ1-6; TRBD1 matches 9 bases. Germline V gene data show CDR1 as MGHRA and CDR2 as YSYEKL. The CDR3 is 14 amino acids. The CDR3 nucleotides are TGCACCAGTAGAGAAGGGACAGGGAGATCACCCCTCCACTTT. This codes for CTSREGTGRSPLHF.

About this clonotype: Because it lacks the conserved phenylalanine or tryptophan at the end, this CDR3 is likely a read error. The J gene is TRBJ1-2, the V gene TRBV29-1, with unresolved D. There are 16 residues in the CDR3. CDR1 is SQVTM, CDR2 ANQGSEA, per germline. CDR3 sequence: CSVVPFQSSGDDGYTI. The DNA for the CDR3 is TGTAGCGTTGTCCCCTTTCAATCCTCGGGAGATGATGGCTACACCATC.

Details on this clonotype: One junction end disagrees with the germline gene, perhaps due to a read error. The CDR3 DNA reads TGTGCCGGTACCCGTCGGGAAGTAAGCACAGATGCGCAGTATTTT. It codes for CAGTRREVSTDAQYF. The rearrangement links TRBV11-3 to TRBJ2-3; D is perhaps TRBD2 (5 bases). The V gene's germline CDR1 is SGHNT and CDR2 YENEEA. The CDR3 is 15 amino acids.

In regard to this clonotype: At one end the junction does not follow the germline gene, possibly because of a read error. V gene TRBV5-5 combines with J gene TRBJ1-1; D is uncertain. From germline, CDR1 is SGHKS and CDR2 YYEKEE (reference sequence). The CDR3 has 14 amino acids. This CDR3 is CACSVDPQHTETFF. The CDR3 nucleotides are TGTGCCTGCAGCGTGGACCCCCAGCACACTGAAACTTTCTTT.

This chain connects TRBV11-3 to TRBJ2-2; D ambiguous. Germline CDR1 SGHNT, CDR2 YENEEA. The CDR3 contains 13 residues. The CDR3 nucleotides read TGTGAGAGCAGCTTCCTGGACGCCGGGGAGCTGTTTTTT. Translation: CESSFLDAGELFF.

On this clonotype itself: One end of the junction is discordant with germline, which a read error may explain. The CDR3 region is CASTTVSDSYYEQYF. The DNA of the CDR3 is TGTGCCAGCACGACGGTATCTGACAGCTACTACGAGCAGTATTTC. The rearrangement links TRBV6-1 to TRBJ2-7; a possible D gene is TRBD1 (5 bases). Germline V gene sequence: CDR1 MNHNS, CDR2 SASEGT. This CDR3 comprises 15 residues.

Notes on this clonotype: This could be a read error, since a much larger clone is one nucleotide away. The conserved final phenylalanine or tryptophan is absent from the CDR3, which likely points to a read error. The genes are TRBV14 and TRBJ1-1, with 9 bases identical to TRBD1. CDR1 and CDR2 (germline): SGHDN, FVKESK. The CDR3 covers 14 residues. J lost 5 bases, V lost 4 bases, and 5 bases had no gene match. The CDR3 is CASSLTGGGTEAFI. The CDR3 coding sequence is TGTGCCAGCAGCCTGACAGGGGGTGGTACTGAAGCTTTCATT.

As for this clonotype: The germline gene is not matched at one end of the junction; a read error may be the cause. The V and J genes are TRBV10-3 and TRBJ2-3; 7 bases align to TRBD1. The CDR3 loop spans 15 amino acids. Germline loops: CDR1 ENHRY, CDR2 SYGVKD. CDR3 region: CAISEGTASTDTQYF. The CDR3 DNA reads as TGTGCCATCAGTGAGGGGACAGCGTCGACAGATACGCAATATTTT.

In regard to this clonotype: This clone may be a read error of a much larger clone one base away. This CDR3 fails to terminate in the conserved phenylalanine or tryptophan, so it likely reflects a read error. V usage is TRBV20-1 and J usage is TRBJ1-5, with D possibly being TRBD1 (6 bases). Germline-derived CDR1 and CDR2 are DFQATT and SNEGSKA (reference sequence). V was cut by 3 bases and J by 2 bases, with 11 bases left in between. This CDR3 contains 14 residues. The CDR3, as DNA: TGCAGTGCTAGCAAGGGGGGGGGCAATCAGCCCCAGCATTCT. Translated: CSASKGGGNQPQHS.

With regard to this clonotype: A read error may explain this, as a much larger clone is one base away. This chain joins TRBV7-8 and TRBJ2-1; possibly TRBD1 for D (5 bases). Looked up from germline, CDR1 is SGHVS and CDR2 is FQNEAQ. There are 15 residues in the CDR3. V was shortened by 2 bases and J by 12 bases, with 20 bases between the two germline ends. The CDR3 sequence is CASSLRGRGVSVQFF. The DNA for the CDR3 is TGTGCCAGCAGCTTAAGGGGCAGAGGAGTGTCTGTGCAGTTCTTC. The variable domain in full, with the rest retrieved from reference TRBV7-8 and TRBJ2-1, is GAGVSQSPRYKVAKRGQDVALRCDPISGHVSLFWYQQALGQGPEFLTYFQNEAQLDKSGLPSDRFFAERPEGSVSTLKIQRTQQEDSAVYLCASSLRGRGVSVQFFGPGTRLTVL.

On this clonotype: A junction boundary mismatches the germline segment, possibly from a read error. The V call is TRBV7-8, the J call TRBJ2-1; D remains ambiguous. Germline-derived CDR1 and CDR2 are SGHVS and FQNEAQ. The CDR3 has 11 residues. For the CDR3, the DNA is TGTGCCAGCACCCCCCTTAGTGAGCATTTATTC. This translates into CASTPLSEHLF.

This clonotype has just one count. This likely comes from a read error, as the CDR3 has no conserved phenylalanine or tryptophan at its end. The chain employs TRBV5-5 and TRBJ2-3; possibly TRBD1 for D (6 bases). CDR1 and CDR2 from the germline V gene are SGHKS and YYEKEE (reference sequence). The CDR3 extends over 13 amino acids. This chain's CDR3 is CASSLAGVDRQYY. In DNA, the CDR3 is TGCGCCAGCAGCTTGGCAGGGGTGGATAGGCAGTATTAT.

This chain links TRBV29-1 with TRBJ2-3; no reliable D call. This CDR3 has 14 amino acids. Germline-derived CDR1 and CDR2 are SQVTM and ANQGSEA. V gave up 8 bases and J gave up 0 bases, with 15 bases separating them. CDR3 in DNA: TGCAGCATCGACGGGCCGGAGAGCACAGATACGCAGTATTTT. As protein: CSIDGPESTDTQYF.

As to this clonotype: The junction does not match germline at one end; this may be a read error. The chain joins TRBV12-3 or TRBV12-4 to TRBJ1-6, with 7 bases aligning to TRBD1. The CDR3 is 14 residues long. CDR3 sequence reads: CAISGTVYNSHLHF. CDR3 DNA sequence: TGTGCCATCAGTGGGACAGTCTATAATTCACACCTCCACTTT.

The rearrangement uses TRBV6-2 or TRBV6-3 and TRBJ2-5; no clear D. CDR1 and CDR2 (germline): MNHEY, SVGEGT. The CDR3 loop spans 13 amino acids. The germline V and J ends were trimmed by 8 bases and 5 bases, with 15 bases remaining between them. The CDR3 DNA reads TGTGCCAGCTCCCGGGTGGAGTGGGAGACCCAGTACTTC. Translating it yields CASSRVEWETQYF.

This clonotype was observed once. This chain links TRBV6-5 with TRBJ1-2; perhaps TRBD1 as D (5 bases). The germline gives CDR1 MNHEY, CDR2 SVGAGI. Trimming cost V 5 bases and J 8 bases, with 18 bases left between them. The CDR3 is made up of 14 amino acids. The CDR3 DNA is TGTGCCAGCAGTAGATCGGAACAGGCCTACGGCTACACCTTC. Translating gives CASSRSEQAYGYTF.

This clonotype was recorded at least ten times. The chain employs TRBV4-3 and TRBJ2-3; 12 positions match TRBD2. The CDR3 spans 17 residues. The germline V gene has CDR1 LGHNA and CDR2 YSLEER. Losses at the gene ends were 2 bases for V and 6 bases for J; bases not matched to a gene: 9. The CDR3 DNA follows: TGCGCCAGCAGCCAAAGGGAACCTAGCGGGAGGGGGGATACGCAGTATTTT. It codes for CASSQREPSGRGDTQYF.

On this clonotype: A much larger clone sits a single nucleotide away, making a read error possible. The chain uses TRBV11-2 and TRBJ2-7, with a weak D call TRBD2 (5 bases). Germline V gene lookup returns CDR1 SGHAT and CDR2 FQNNGV. V gave up 0 bases and J gave up 11 bases, with 17 bases separating them. The CDR3 covers 14 residues. CDR3 amino acids: CASSLDLGGWEKYF. The CDR3 region has the DNA TGTGCCAGCAGCTTAGATCTTGGTGGATGGGAGAAGTACTTC. Filled out from reference TRBV11-2 and TRBJ2-7, the complete variable domain reads EAGVAQSPRYKIIEKRQSVAFWCNPISGHATLYWYQQILGQGPKLLIQFQNNGVVDDSQLPKDRFSAERLKGVDSTLKIQPAKLEDSAVYLCASSLDLGGWEKYFGPGTRLTVT.

Concerning this clonotype: Germline is not matched at one junction end, which may reflect a read error. This rearrangement joins TRBV6-5 to TRBJ2-5; the match to TRBD1 covers 9 bases. The CDR3 extends over 17 amino acids. Germline CDR1 MNHEY, CDR2 SVGAGI. The CDR3 DNA is TGTACCAGCAGTTCCGTCGGGACAGGGCTCCCACAAGAGACCCAGTACTTC. As protein: CTSSSVGTGLPQETQYF.

The genes are TRBV19 and TRBJ1-5; possible D gene TRBD1, 6 bases. The CDR3 is 14 amino acids. Trimming removed 10 bases from V and 5 bases from J, with 18 bases in between. CDR1 and CDR2 from the germline V gene are LNHDA and SQIVND (reference sequence). The CDR3 DNA reads as TGTGCCACTAGAAATTCACAGGGCTATCAGCCCCAGCATTTT. It translates to CATRNSQGYQPQHF.